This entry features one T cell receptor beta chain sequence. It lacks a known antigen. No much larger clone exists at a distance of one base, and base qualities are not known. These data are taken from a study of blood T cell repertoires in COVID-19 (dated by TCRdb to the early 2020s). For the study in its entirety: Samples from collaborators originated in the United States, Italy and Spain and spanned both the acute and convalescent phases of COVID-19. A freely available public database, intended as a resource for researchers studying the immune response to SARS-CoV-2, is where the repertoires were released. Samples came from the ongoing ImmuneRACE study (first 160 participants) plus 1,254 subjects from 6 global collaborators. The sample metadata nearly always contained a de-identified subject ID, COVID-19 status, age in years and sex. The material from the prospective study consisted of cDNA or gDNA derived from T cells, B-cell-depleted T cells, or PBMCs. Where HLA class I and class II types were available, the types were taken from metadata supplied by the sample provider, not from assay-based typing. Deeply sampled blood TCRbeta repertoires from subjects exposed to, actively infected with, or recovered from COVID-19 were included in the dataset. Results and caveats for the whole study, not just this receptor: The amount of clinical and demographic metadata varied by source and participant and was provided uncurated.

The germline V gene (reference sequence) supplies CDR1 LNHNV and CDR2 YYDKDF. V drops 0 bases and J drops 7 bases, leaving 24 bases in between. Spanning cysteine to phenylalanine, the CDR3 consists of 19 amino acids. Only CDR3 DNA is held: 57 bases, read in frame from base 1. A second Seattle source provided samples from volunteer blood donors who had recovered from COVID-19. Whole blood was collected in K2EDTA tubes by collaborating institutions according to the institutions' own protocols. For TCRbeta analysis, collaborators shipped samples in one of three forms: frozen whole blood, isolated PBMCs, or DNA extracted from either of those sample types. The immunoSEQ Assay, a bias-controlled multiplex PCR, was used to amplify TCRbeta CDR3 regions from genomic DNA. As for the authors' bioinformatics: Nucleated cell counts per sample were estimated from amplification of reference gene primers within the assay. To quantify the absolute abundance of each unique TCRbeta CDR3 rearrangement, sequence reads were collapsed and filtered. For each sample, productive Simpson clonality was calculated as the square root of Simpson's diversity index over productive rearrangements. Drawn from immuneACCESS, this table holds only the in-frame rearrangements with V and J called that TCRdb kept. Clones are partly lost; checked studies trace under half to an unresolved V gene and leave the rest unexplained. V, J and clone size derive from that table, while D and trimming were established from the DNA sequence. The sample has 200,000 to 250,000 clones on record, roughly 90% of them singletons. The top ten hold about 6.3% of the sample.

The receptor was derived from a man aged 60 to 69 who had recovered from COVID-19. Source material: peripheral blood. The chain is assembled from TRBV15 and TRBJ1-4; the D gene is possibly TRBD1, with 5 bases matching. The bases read TGTGCCACCAGCAGAGATCGGTCCCGGGACTCCCGCCCTGGTGAAAAACTGTTTTTT. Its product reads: CATSRDRSRDSRPGEKLFF.